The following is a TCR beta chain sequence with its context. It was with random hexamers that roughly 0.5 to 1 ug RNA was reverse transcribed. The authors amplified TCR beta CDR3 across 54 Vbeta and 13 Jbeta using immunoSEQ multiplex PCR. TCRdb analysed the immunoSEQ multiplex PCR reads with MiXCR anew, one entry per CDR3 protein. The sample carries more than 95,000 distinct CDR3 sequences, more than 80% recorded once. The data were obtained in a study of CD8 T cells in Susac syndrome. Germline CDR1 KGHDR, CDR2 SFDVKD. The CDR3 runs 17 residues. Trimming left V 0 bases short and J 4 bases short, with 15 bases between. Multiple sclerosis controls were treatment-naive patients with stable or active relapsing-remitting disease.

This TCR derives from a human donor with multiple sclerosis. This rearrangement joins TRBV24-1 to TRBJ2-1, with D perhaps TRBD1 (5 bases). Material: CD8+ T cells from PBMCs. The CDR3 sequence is CATSDLTTAKPYNEQFF. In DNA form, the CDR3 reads TGTGCCACCAGTGATTTGACGACAGCTAAACCTTACAATGAGCAGTTCTTC.